A selection of T cell receptor beta chains follows, all from one sample in a study of blood T cell repertoires in COVID-19. TCRdb keeps only in-frame clones here, not all; method: immunoSEQ multiplex PCR. Here the sample spans roughly 29,000 clones, 80% to 90% being singletons. The sequencing input was peripheral blood. These receptors all come from a human donor in a cohort sampled during active COVID-19. CDR3s include the opening cysteine and the closing phenylalanine or tryptophan. D genes are given only for firm matches. Size tells how often a clone was seen (once, few, many) or the class of an expanded clone, and some rows leave it out.

size,D,V,J,DNA,CDR3
-,TRBD1,TRBV28,TRBJ2-3,TGTGCCAGCAGTCCCTGGACAGGGGGGGGTGGTACAGATACGCAGTATTTT,CASSPWTGGGGTDTQYF
-,TRBD1,TRBV30,TRBJ1-2,TGTGCCTGGAGCTGGACAGGGGCGGCTAAAGGCTACACCTTC,CAWSWTGAAKGYTF
-,TRBD1,TRBV19,TRBJ1-5,TGTGCCAGTAGTGGCCGACAGGGCGAAAATCAGCCCCAGCATTTT,CASSGRQGENQPQHF
once,TRBD2,TRBV19,TRBJ2-1,TGTGCCAGTAGTGTAGCGGGGGGGCCCCGTGAGCAGTTCTTC,CASSVAGGPREQFF
once,TRBD1,TRBV18,TRBJ2-7,TGTGCCAGCTCAATTGCAGGGGGCGACTACGAGCAGTACTTC,CASSIAGGDYEQYF
-,-,TRBV7-2,TRBJ2-7,TGTGCCAGCAGCTTAGTTGGCGGGGCTGAGCAGTACTTC,CASSLVGGAEQYF
-,TRBD2,TRBV5-6,TRBJ2-1,TGTGCCAGCAGCCGTCAGACTAGCGGGGGGTACAATGAGCAGTTCTTC,CASSRQTSGGYNEQFF
-,TRBD1,TRBV4-2,TRBJ1-5,TGTGCCAGCAGCTGGACAGGGGTAGGTGCGGGCAATCAGCCCCAGCATTTT,CASSWTGVGAGNQPQHF
-,-,TRBV30,TRBJ2-4,TGTGCCTGGAGTGCCACTGCCAAAAACATTCAGTACTTC,CAWSATAKNIQYF
-,-,TRBV7-9,TRBJ2-5,TGTGCCAGCAGCTTATCAGGGGGGGAGACCCAGTACTTC,CASSLSGGETQYF
-,TRBD1,TRBV5-1,TRBJ2-2,TGCGCCAGCAGCTTGGAGGGGACAGGGCTCACCGGGGAGCTGTTTTTT,CASSLEGTGLTGELFF
-,-,TRBV29-1,TRBJ1-1,TGCAGCGTTGAAGATCCTCCGCCGACAGTTAACACTGAAGCTTTCTTT,CSVEDPPPTVNTEAFF
-,-,TRBV30,TRBJ1-5,TGTGCCTGGAGCACCAGGGAAAATCAGCCCCAGCATTTT,CAWSTRENQPQHF